These 29 T cell receptor beta chains were all obtained from the same sample, sequenced in a study of regulatory T cells in long-lasting Graves disease. The authors built TCR beta libraries using iRepertoire HTBI primers and Arm-PCR of CDR3 regions. TCRdb fed the multiplex PCR reads into MiXCR, producing one record per CDR3 protein. The sample lists hundreds of thousands of distinct CDR3 sequences; 16% were seen once. The time point: newly diagnosed GD, antithyroid drugs for less than 3 months. From RNA extracted from PBMCs, the TCR library was made. The data were also submitted as part of a second study, on T cells in Graves' hyperthyroidism and ophthalmopathy.

The sample was peripheral blood mononuclear cells (PBMCs), taken at new diagnosis, from a patient treated with antithyroid drugs. The receptors shown here come from a woman under 40 with Graves disease.

The chain recombines TRBV7-9 with TRBJ2-1; 9 bases are a match to TRBD2. The CDR3 is made up of 17 amino acids. With V trimmed by 3 bases and J by 6 bases, 12 bases remained unmatched. CDR1 SEHNR and CDR2 FQNEAQ come from the germline V gene (reference sequence). The DNA for the CDR3 is TGTGCCAGCAGCTTCCCTCAGGTTGAGCGGGAGGTCAATGAGCAGTTCTTC. Protein product: CASSFPQVEREVNEQFF.

This clonotype was detected ten times or more. This sequence joins TRBV20-1 and TRBJ2-1, with D maybe TRBD2 (5 bases). V lost 5 bases to trimming and J lost 6 bases, with 23 bases between them. The germline V gene has CDR1 DFQATT and CDR2 SNEGSKA (reference sequence). The length of the CDR3 is 16 residues. CDR3 DNA: TGCAGTGCTGAGGGTGGGGATCCCGAACGTTTCAATGAGCAGTTCTTC. Translating it yields CSAEGGDPERFNEQFF.

V is TRBV19 and J is TRBJ2-1; TRBD2 aligns across 8 bases. With V trimmed by 8 bases and J by 7 bases, 10 bases remained unmatched. In germline, CDR1 is LNHDA, CDR2 SQIVND (reference sequence). The CDR3 runs to 14 residues. The CDR3 loop reads CASSMSGRGNEQFF. The CDR3 coding sequence is TGTGCCAGTTCAATGAGCGGGAGAGGGAATGAGCAGTTCTTC.

A note on this clonotype: A much bigger clone sits one base away, suggesting this may be a read error. V usage is TRBV11-2 and J usage is TRBJ2-7; D is perhaps TRBD1 or TRBD2 (5 bases each). Germline CDR1 and CDR2: SGHAT and FQNNGV. The length of the CDR3 is 15 residues. DNA of the CDR3: TGTACCAGCAGCTTTGGGGGAGCGGCCTCCTACGAGCAGTACTTC. It encodes CTSSFGGAASYEQYF.

Ten or more counts support this clonotype. The chain is built from TRBV18 and TRBJ1-1; unclear D gene. The CDR3 sequence is 16 residues long. Trimming cost V 3 bases and J 5 bases, with 19 bases left between them. Germline CDR1 reads KGHSH; CDR2 reads LQKENI. In DNA, the CDR3 is TGTGCCAGCTCACCGCTCCCCGCAGGAGGCTCGACTGAAGCTTTCTTT. It specifies CASSPLPAGGSTEAFF.

V and J are TRBV6-1 and TRBJ2-3; weak D call: TRBD2 (7 bases). Germline V gene data show CDR1 as MNHNS and CDR2 as SASEGT. The V gene lost 3 bases and the J gene lost 4 bases, with 17 bases spanning the gap. The CDR3 extends over 16 amino acids. The CDR3 protein is CASSDFGGLVSDTQYF. Here the CDR3 DNA reads TGTGCCAGCAGTGATTTCGGGGGGCTTGTTTCAGATACGCAGTATTTT.

This clonotype was counted ten times or more. The chain joins TRBV2 to TRBJ1-3; D gene ambiguous. The V end lost 7 bases, the J end lost 5 bases, and 15 bases lay between the germline ends. This CDR3 is 14 amino acids long. Germline V lookup: CDR1 SNHLY, CDR2 FYNNEI. The CDR3 sequence is CASTKTEARNTIYF. In DNA form, the CDR3 reads TGTGCCAGCACCAAAACCGAAGCAAGAAACACCATATATTTT.

This clonotype was seen a handful of times. This chain links TRBV28 with TRBJ1-2; no firm D call. Trimming left V 8 bases short and J 4 bases short, with 20 bases between. The CDR3 totals 15 residues. The germline CDR1 and CDR2 sequences are MDHEN and SYDVKM. The chain's CDR3 is CASSETLEAPYGYTF. The DNA for the CDR3 is TGTGCCAGCTCTGAGACATTAGAGGCTCCCTATGGCTACACCTTC.

The chain recombines TRBV7-2 with TRBJ1-2; 8 bases are a match to TRBD1. V dropped 8 bases and J dropped 6; count of bases not matched to a gene: 11. The CDR3 extends over 14 amino acids. CDR1 and CDR2 from the germline V gene are SGHTA and FQGNSA. The chain's CDR3 is CASAGQGRTDGYTF. CDR3 bases: TGTGCCAGCGCAGGACAGGGACGCACGGATGGCTACACCTTC. Based on the CDR3 plus reference TRBV7-2 and TRBJ1-2, the full variable domain is GAGVSQSPSNKVTEKGKDVELRCDPISGHTALYWYRQSLGQGLEFLIYFQGNSAPDKSGLPSDRFSAERTGGSVSTLTIQRTQQEDSAVYLCASAGQGRTDGYTFGSGTRLTVV.

At least ten counts were recorded for this clonotype. The V gene is TRBV7-2, the J gene TRBJ2-5; possible D gene TRBD2, 5 bases. Germline V gene lookup returns CDR1 SGHTA and CDR2 FQGNSA. This CDR3 contains 15 residues. The V gene lost 5 bases and the J gene lost 2 bases, with 15 bases spanning the gap. The CDR3 spells CASSISLEVQETQYF. The CDR3 bases are TGTGCCAGCAGCATTTCCCTGGAGGTGCAAGAGACCCAGTACTTC.

This clonotype showed up many times. The chain is built from TRBV28 and TRBJ1-6; 9 bases fit TRBD1. Germline trimming cut 6 bases from V and 7 bases from J; bases unmatched to any gene: 13. Per the germline V gene, CDR1 is MDHEN and CDR2 is SYDVKM. This CDR3 is built from 17 residues. CDR3 sequence: CASSRDREDGGNSPLHF. The CDR3 region has the DNA TGTGCCAGCAGCCGGGACAGGGAAGATGGTGGGAATTCACCCCTCCACTTT.

This clonotype was seen more than once but under ten times. Since a much larger clone is just one base distant, this may be a read error. The genes are TRBV28 and TRBJ2-7; D uncertain. Germline V gene lookup returns CDR1 MDHEN and CDR2 SYDVKM. This CDR3 has 17 residues. The DNA for the CDR3 is TGTGCCAGCAGTTTCGGTGGCAAGGGTCTGAGCTCCCACGAGCAGTACTTC. The encoded protein is CASSFGGKGLSSHEQYF.

The chain uses TRBV25-1 and TRBJ1-4; D is perhaps TRBD1 (6 bases). The CDR3 extends over 14 amino acids. V shed 1 base and J shed 7 bases, with 10 bases lying between them. The germline V gene encodes CDR1 MGHDK and CDR2 SYGVNS. The CDR3 bases are TGTGCCAGCAGTGAATCCAGGGGTGGTGAAAAACTGTTTTTT. This translates into CASSESRGGEKLFF.

This clonotype appeared many times. The V call is TRBV2, the J call TRBJ2-7; D is undetermined. The length of the CDR3 is 13 residues. The germline CDR1 and CDR2 sequences are SNHLY and FYNNEI. Trimming stripped 4 bases from V and 6 bases from J, with 13 bases between. The chain's CDR3 is CASSVQPVAEQYF. The CDR3 DNA is TGTGCCAGCAGTGTTCAGCCGGTCGCCGAGCAGTACTTC.

Many counts were recorded for this clonotype. The rearrangement uses TRBV28 and TRBJ2-3; 7 nucleotides agree with TRBD1. V shed 6 bases, J shed 2 bases, and the junction held 5 bases outside the gene matches. This CDR3 spans 14 amino acids. The V gene's germline CDR1 is MDHEN and CDR2 SYDVKM. The CDR3 sequence is CASSLGQDTDTQYF. DNA of the CDR3: TGTGCCAGCAGCTTAGGACAGGACACAGATACGCAGTATTTT.

The sample holds a few counts of this clonotype. This sequence joins TRBV7-2 and TRBJ1-2, with D tentatively TRBD1 (6 bases). There are 15 residues in the CDR3. The germline V and J ends were trimmed by 2 bases and 3 bases, with 13 bases remaining between them. Per germline, CDR1 SGHTA and CDR2 FQGNSA. CDR3 region: CASSLLGDTDYGYTF. CDR3 coding DNA: TGTGCCAGCAGCTTATTAGGGGACACTGACTATGGCTACACCTTC.

V and J are TRBV2 and TRBJ2-1; D is undetermined. CDR3 length: 13 residues. Trimming stripped 3 bases from V and 5 bases from J, with 8 bases between. Germline lookup yields CDR1 SNHLY and CDR2 FYNNEI. CDR3 loop: CASSDFSHNEQFF. The CDR3, as DNA: TGTGCCAGCAGTGACTTTAGTCACAATGAGCAGTTCTTC.

This clonotype has at least ten counts. The V call is TRBV7-9, the J call TRBJ2-3; possibly TRBD2 for D (6 bases). The CDR3 consists of 15 residues. Germline CDR1 SEHNR, CDR2 FQNEAQ (reference sequence). Trimming removed 6 bases at V and 5 bases at J, with 18 bases between. The CDR3 bases are TGTGCCAGCAGATTTCTGCGCGGGGAAGGAGATACGCAGTATTTT. Residues: CASRFLRGEGDTQYF.

This clonotype was counted many times. The chain recombines TRBV12-3 or TRBV12-4 with TRBJ1-5; weak D call: TRBD1 (6 bases). CDR3 length: 13 residues. Between the trimmed V and J ends, which lost 6 bases and 8 bases, there was a span of 14 bases. CDR3 sequence (DNA): TGTGCCAGCAGATTGAGGGGGTTTGAGCCCCAGCATTTT. Amino acids: CASRLRGFEPQHF.

This clonotype was seen many times. The chain links TRBV11-2 to TRBJ2-3; 8 nucleotides line up with TRBD1. Germline lookup yields CDR1 SGHAT and CDR2 FQNNGV. The CDR3 length is 14 residues. Trimming took 5 bases from V and 5 from J; bases not matched to a gene: 6. CDR3 coding DNA: TGTGCCAGCAGCCCGTGGACAGGGAAAGATACGCAGTATTTT. Its protein is CASSPWTGKDTQYF. Using reference TRBV11-2 and TRBJ2-3 for the parts outside the CDR3, the full variable domain is EAGVAQSPRYKIIEKRQSVAFWCNPISGHATLYWYQQILGQGPKLLIQFQNNGVVDDSQLPKDRFSAERLKGVDSTLKIQPAKLEDSAVYLCASSPWTGKDTQYFGPGTRLTVL.

This clonotype was recorded many times. This rearrangement joins TRBV24-1 to TRBJ2-1, with D perhaps TRBD1 (5 bases). Germline CDR1 reads KGHDR; CDR2 reads SFDVKD. This CDR3 is 16 amino acids long. Trimming left V 3 bases short and J 0 bases short, with 11 bases between. In DNA form, the CDR3 reads TGTGCCACCAGTGATGACAGCGCCAGCTCCTACAATGAGCAGTTCTTC. Translating it yields CATSDDSASSYNEQFF.

Ten or more counts support this clonotype. The chain carries TRBV7-6 and TRBJ2-3; maybe TRBD2 (6 bases). V lost 7 bases, J lost 4 bases, and 27 bases lay in between. Germline V gene sequence: CDR1 SGHVS, CDR2 FNYEAQ. CDR3 length: 18 residues. As DNA, the CDR3 is TGTGCCAGCACTCACGAGTTGCAACGGCGGGATAGATCAGATACGCAGTATTTT. It translates to CASTHELQRRDRSDTQYF.

On this clonotype itself: At one boundary the junction diverges from the germline segment, which might be a read error. V usage is TRBV10-3 and J usage is TRBJ2-7; possibly TRBD1 or TRBD2 for D (5 bases each). This CDR3 is built from 11 residues. Germline values: CDR1 ENHRY, CDR2 SYGVKD. CDR3 protein: CAISEGGMPLF. CDR3 in DNA: TGTGCCATCAGTGAGGGGGGAATGCCCCTATTC.

This clonotype was detected many times. V gene TRBV28 combines with J gene TRBJ2-7; a weak D match, TRBD1 (8 bases). Germline V CDR1 and CDR2: MDHEN, SYDVKM. The CDR3 runs to 15 residues. V was pared by 6 bases and J by 6 bases, with 21 bases between. As DNA, the CDR3 is TGTGCCAGCAGCTTCGGGGGGACAGGAACTGTCGAGCAGTACTTC. Residues: CASSFGGTGTVEQYF.

This clonotype was detected only a few times. The J gene is TRBJ2-3, the V gene TRBV7-2; D may correspond to TRBD1 or TRBD2 (5 bases each). Germline values: CDR1 SGHTA, CDR2 FQGNSA. The V end was cut by 1 base, the J end by 5 bases, with 13 bases between. The CDR3 contains 15 residues. The CDR3 DNA reads TGTGCCAGCAGCTTAGACTCAACTGGGGGAGATACGCAGTATTTT. This translates into CASSLDSTGGDTQYF.

Ten or more counts support this clonotype. The V call is TRBV7-2, the J call TRBJ2-3; 10 positions agree with TRBD2. V was clipped by 5 bases and J by 2 bases; unmatched bases: 4. Per the germline V gene, CDR1 is SGHTA and CDR2 is FQGNSA. CDR3 length: 15 residues. CDR3 DNA: TGTGCCAGCAGCGGGACTAGCGCGAACACAGATACGCAGTATTTT. It yields the protein CASSGTSANTDTQYF.

In this sample, this clonotype turned up a few times. The chain links TRBV7-8 to TRBJ2-5; D is possibly TRBD1 (5 bases). V was clipped by 0 bases and J by 3 bases, with 11 bases between them. CDR1 and CDR2 from the germline V gene are SGHVS and FQNEAQ. CDR3 length equals 15 residues. CDR3 amino acids: CASSLARGREETQYF. CDR3 in DNA: TGTGCCAGCAGCTTAGCAAGGGGCAGGGAAGAGACCCAGTACTTC.

This clonotype was counted at least ten times. V gene TRBV7-9 combines with J gene TRBJ2-5; D possibly corresponds to TRBD2 (6 bases). CDR1 SEHNR and CDR2 FQNEAQ come from the germline V gene (reference sequence). The length of the CDR3 is 15 residues. The V end was cut by 5 bases, the J end by 0 bases, with 13 bases between. The CDR3 bases are TGTGCCAGCAGCATCCAGAGCGGGTACCAAGAGACCCAGTACTTC. Encoded protein: CASSIQSGYQETQYF.

The chain is built from TRBV6-1 and TRBJ1-2; TRBD1 aligns across 7 bases. Germline V gene sequence: CDR1 MNHNS, CDR2 SASEGT. J lost 6 bases, V lost 6 bases, and 7 bases had no gene match. The CDR3 runs to 13 residues. CDR3 protein: CASSQADRDGYTF. CDR3 sequence (DNA): TGTGCCAGCAGCCAAGCCGACAGGGATGGCTACACCTTC.